This is a list of T cell receptor beta chains from one sample in a study of cytomegalovirus exposure and HLA in healthy donors. The protocol was immunoSEQ multiplex PCR, while the TCRdb copy is restricted to in-frame clones and leaves out a portion. The repertoire holds 200,000 to 250,000 clones, with around nine tenths as singletons. Specimen: PBMCs. The source is a woman between 18 and 29 years old in good health and CMV-seronegative. Both conserved end residues are part of each CDR3. A D gene is named only where the DNA matches it firmly. Size values are once, few and many counts, or a class for expanded clones, and some rows have none.

clone size | J gene | D gene | V gene | CDR3 DNA | CDR3 protein
. | TRBJ1-5 | TRBD1 | TRBV5-1 | TGCGCCAGCAGCACGACAGGGAAGGAACAGCCCCAGCATTTT | CASSTTGKEQPQHF
. | TRBJ1-1 | . | TRBV19 | TGTGCCAGTACCCCTCACGTGCGGAGGGACACTGAAGCTTTCTTT | CASTPHVRRDTEAFF
once | TRBJ2-4 | . | TRBV5-1 | TGCGCCAGCAGCTTAAGTTTTAGCAAAAACATTCAGTACTTC | CASSLSFSKNIQYF
. | TRBJ2-2 | TRBD2 | TRBV9 | TGTGCCAGCAGCCCTCTAGCGGGAGGGCCGGGTCCACTGAACACCGGGGAGCTGTTTTTT | CASSPLAGGPGPLNTGELFF
. | TRBJ1-1 | TRBD1 | TRBV6-5 | TGTGCCAGCAGCCCCGGACAGGGGTGGACTGAAGCTTTCTTT | CASSPGQGWTEAFF
. | TRBJ2-7 | TRBD2 | TRBV5-1 | TGCGCCAGCAGCGCAGGACTAGCGGGATTCATTGGCTCCTACGAGCAGTACTTC | CASSAGLAGFIGSYEQYF
. | TRBJ1-2 | . | TRBV11-2 | TGTGCCAGCAGCTTAACGGGACTTCGACGGGGCTACACCTTC | CASSLTGLRRGYTF
once | TRBJ2-7 | . | TRBV7-3 | TGTGCCAGCAGCTCGCTCGAAGGGGGGGACGAGCAGTACTTC | CASSSLEGGDEQYF
few | TRBJ1-2 | TRBD1 | TRBV19 | TGTGCCAGTAGGGGACAGTACGATAACTATGGCTACACCTTC | CASRGQYDNYGYTF
once | TRBJ2-3 | . | TRBV6-6 | TGTGCCAGCAGTTATAGTATAGGCGGCGGGCCAGATACGCAGTATTTT | CASSYSIGGGPDTQYF
. | TRBJ2-1 | TRBD2 | TRBV7-8 | TGTGCCAGCAGCCCAAAGACTAGCGGGGACCACAATGAGCAGTTCTTC | CASSPKTSGDHNEQFF
once | TRBJ2-7 | . | TRBV25-1 | TGTGCCAGCAGTGAATTAAAGAGGCTCTGCTCCTACGAGCAGTACTTC | CASSELKRLCSYEQYF
. | TRBJ2-3 | . | TRBV9 | TGTGCCAGCAGCCCCGGGTTTGATACGCAGTATTTT | CASSPGFDTQYF
once | TRBJ2-1 | . | TRBV29-1 | TGCAGCGGATTCGGGGGTAGGTCCTACAATGAGCAGTTCTTC | CSGFGGRSYNEQFF
. | TRBJ2-2 | . | TRBV6-6 | TGTGCCAGCAGTCGGGGCGGGGAGCTGTTTTTT | CASSRGGELFF
. | TRBJ2-2 | . | TRBV28 | TGTGCCAGCAGTTTAGGCGGTTTAAACACCGGGGAGCTGTTTTTT | CASSLGGLNTGELFF
. | TRBJ2-7 | TRBD1 | TRBV29-1 | TGCAGCGTTGACCCAGGGGGCGGTGAGCAGTACTTC | CSVDPGGGEQYF
once | TRBJ1-5 | . | TRBV5-6 | TGTGCCAGCAGCTTATCAGGGCCCTATAGCAATCAGCCCCAGCATTTT | CASSLSGPYSNQPQHF
. | TRBJ2-3 | TRBD1 | TRBV4-2 | TGTGCCAGCCAAGATATTCACAGGGGGCAAACAGATACGCAGTATTTT | CASQDIHRGQTDTQYF
. | TRBJ2-3 | . | TRBV2 | TGTGCCAGCAGCCGGGAGGGGGCCCGAGAGTCTAGCACAGATACGCAGTATTTT | CASSREGARESSTDTQYF
. | TRBJ2-1 | TRBD2 | TRBV7-8 | TGTGCCAGCAGCTTAAGAACTAGCGGGACCTCCAGGTACAATGAGCAGTTCTTC | CASSLRTSGTSRYNEQFF
. | TRBJ2-7 | TRBD1 | TRBV15 | TGTGCCACCAGCAGACCGGGACAGGGTACCTACGAGCAGTACTTC | CATSRPGQGTYEQYF
. | TRBJ2-5 | . | TRBV28 | TGTGCCATCTCCCTGGGGGGTCCAGAGACCCAGTACTTC | CAISLGGPETQYF
. | TRBJ2-7 | . | TRBV28 | TGTGCCAGCAGTCCGGCGGGTTTGGTCCACGAGCAGTACTTC | CASSPAGLVHEQYF
few | TRBJ2-7 | . | TRBV6-6 | TGTGCCACAGGGACTTTTGGCTCCTACGAGCAGTACTTC | CATGTFGSYEQYF
. | TRBJ2-6 | . | TRBV28 | TGTGCCAGCAGTTTGTGGACGGGGAGCGGGGCCAACGTCCTGACTTTC | CASSLWTGSGANVLTF
few | TRBJ1-6 | TRBD1 | TRBV6-5 | TGTGCCAGCAGTTCGACAGGGGGCGGTTCACCCCTCCACTTT | CASSSTGGGSPLHF
. | TRBJ2-1 | TRBD2 | TRBV10-1 | TGCGCCAGCATCACGAGCTCGACTAGCGGGGGATACAATGAGCAGTTCTTC | CASITSSTSGGYNEQFF